This T cell receptor (beta chain) was identified in a study of cytomegalovirus exposure and HLA in healthy donors. Findings and limits, study-wide: What a later analysis reportedly showed was that an Asian-associated ancestry cluster had fewer N-insertions than the roughly 720-donor mean. In a later analysis, V- and J-gene trimming of beta chains associated with a DCLRE1C missense variant, replicated independently. A later analysis linked 16,951 TCR beta sequences to HLA alleles at 0.05 false discovery rate.

The PCR had 60 Vbeta and 13 Jbeta primers. Clones were read by immunoSEQ multiplex PCR, and TCRdb kept only the in-frame ones, dropping some. This table has approximately 170,000 clones, around 75% appearing once. The CDR3 loop spans 15 amino acids. V dropped 6 bases and J dropped 1 base, with 13 bases sitting between them. CDR1 is MNHNS and CDR2 is SASEGT in the germline V gene. This clone has just one count. Its antigen is unknown. The clonotype originates from a young man in good health and CMV-seropositive. The chain couples TRBV6-1 to TRBJ2-1; no reliable D call. Sequenced input: PBMCs. CDR3 residues: CASRPNVESYNEQFF. The CDR3 bases are TGTGCCAGCAGACCAAACGTGGAGTCCTACAATGAGCAGTTCTTC.